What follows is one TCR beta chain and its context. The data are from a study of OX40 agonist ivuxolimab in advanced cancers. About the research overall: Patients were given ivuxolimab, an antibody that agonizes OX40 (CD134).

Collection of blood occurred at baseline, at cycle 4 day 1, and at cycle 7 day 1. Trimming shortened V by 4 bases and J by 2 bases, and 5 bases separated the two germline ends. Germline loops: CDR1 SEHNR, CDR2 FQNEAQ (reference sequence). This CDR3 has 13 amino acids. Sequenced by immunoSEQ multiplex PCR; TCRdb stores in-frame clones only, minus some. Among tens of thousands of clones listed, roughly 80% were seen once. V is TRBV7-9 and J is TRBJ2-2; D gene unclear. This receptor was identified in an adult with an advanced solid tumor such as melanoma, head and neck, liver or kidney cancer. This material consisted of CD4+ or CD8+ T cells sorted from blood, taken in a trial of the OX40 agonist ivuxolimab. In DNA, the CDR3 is TGTGCCAGCAGCTCCGGAAACACCGGGGAGCTGTTTTTT. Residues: CASSSGNTGELFF. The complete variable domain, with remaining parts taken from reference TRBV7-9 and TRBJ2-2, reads DTGVSQNPRHKITKRGQNVTFRCDPISEHNRLYWYRQTLGQGPEFLTYFQNEAQLEKSRLLSDRFSAERPKGSFSTLEIQRTEQGDSAMYLCASSSGNTGELFFGEGSRLTVL.